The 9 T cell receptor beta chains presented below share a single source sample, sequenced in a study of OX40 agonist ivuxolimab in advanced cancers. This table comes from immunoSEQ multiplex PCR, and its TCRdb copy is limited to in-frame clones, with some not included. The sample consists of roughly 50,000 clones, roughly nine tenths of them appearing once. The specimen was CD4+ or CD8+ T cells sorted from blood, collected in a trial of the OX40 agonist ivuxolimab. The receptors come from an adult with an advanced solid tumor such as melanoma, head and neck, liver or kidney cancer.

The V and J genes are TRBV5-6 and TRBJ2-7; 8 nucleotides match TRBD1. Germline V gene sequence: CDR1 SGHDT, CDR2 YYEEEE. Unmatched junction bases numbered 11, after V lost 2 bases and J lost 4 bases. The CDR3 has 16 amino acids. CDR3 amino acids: CASSLGQGAVVYEQYV. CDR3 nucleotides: TGTGCCAGCAGCTTAGGACAGGGAGCTGTGGTTTACGAGCAGTACGTC.

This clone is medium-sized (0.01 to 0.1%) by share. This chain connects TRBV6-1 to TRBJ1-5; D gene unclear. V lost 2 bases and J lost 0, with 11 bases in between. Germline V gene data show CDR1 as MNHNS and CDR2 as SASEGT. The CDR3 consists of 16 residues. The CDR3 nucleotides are TGTGCCAGCAGTGAACCCCCAGGATCTAGCAATCAGCCCCAGCATTTT. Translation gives CASSEPPGSSNQPQHF.

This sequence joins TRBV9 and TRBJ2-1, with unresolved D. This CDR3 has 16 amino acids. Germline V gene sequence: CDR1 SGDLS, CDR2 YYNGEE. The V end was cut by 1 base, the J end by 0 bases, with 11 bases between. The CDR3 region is CASSVSGMSSYNEQFF. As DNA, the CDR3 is TGTGCCAGCAGCGTAAGTGGAATGAGCTCCTACAATGAGCAGTTCTTC.

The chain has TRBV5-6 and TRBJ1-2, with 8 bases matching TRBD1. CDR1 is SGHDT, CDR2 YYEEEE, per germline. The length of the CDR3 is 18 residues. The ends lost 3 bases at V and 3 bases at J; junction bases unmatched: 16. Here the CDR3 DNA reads TGTGCCAGCAGCTATCCGTTGGACAGGGTGGGATCAGACTATGGCTACACCTTC. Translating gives CASSYPLDRVGSDYGYTF.

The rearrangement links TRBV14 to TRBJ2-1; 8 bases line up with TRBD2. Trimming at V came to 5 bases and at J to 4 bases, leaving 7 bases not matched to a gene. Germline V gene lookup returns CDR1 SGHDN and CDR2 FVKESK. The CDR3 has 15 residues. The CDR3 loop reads CASSEIAGSYNEQFF. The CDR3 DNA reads TGTGCCAGCAGCGAAATAGCGGGATCATACAATGAGCAGTTCTTC.

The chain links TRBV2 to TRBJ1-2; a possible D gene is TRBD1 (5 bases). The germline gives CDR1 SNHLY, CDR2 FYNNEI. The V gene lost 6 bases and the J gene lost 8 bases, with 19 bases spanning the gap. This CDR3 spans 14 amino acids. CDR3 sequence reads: CASSGTAGWRGYTF. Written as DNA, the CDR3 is TGTGCCAGCAGCGGGACGGCTGGGTGGCGGGGCTACACCTTC.

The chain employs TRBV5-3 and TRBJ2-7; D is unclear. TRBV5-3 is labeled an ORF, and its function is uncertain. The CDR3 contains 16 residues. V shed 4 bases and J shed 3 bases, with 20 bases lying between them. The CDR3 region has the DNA TGTGCCAGAAGCCACCACTGCCCCCGGAATGGCTACGAGCAGTACGTC. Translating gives CARSHHCPRNGYEQYV.

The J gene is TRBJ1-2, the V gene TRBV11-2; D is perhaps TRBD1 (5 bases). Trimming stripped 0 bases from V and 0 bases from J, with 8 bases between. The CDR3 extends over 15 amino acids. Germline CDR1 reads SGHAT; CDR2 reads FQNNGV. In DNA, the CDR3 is TGTGCCAGCAGCTTAGACCAGGGCGCTAACTATGGCTACACCTTC. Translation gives CASSLDQGANYGYTF.

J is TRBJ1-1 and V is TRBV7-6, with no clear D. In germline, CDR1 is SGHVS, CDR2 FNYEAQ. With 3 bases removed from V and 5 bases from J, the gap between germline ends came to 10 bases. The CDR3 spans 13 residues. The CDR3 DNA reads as TGTGCCAGCAGCTTGACGGGTCCGACTGAAGCTTTCTTT. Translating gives CASSLTGPTEAFF. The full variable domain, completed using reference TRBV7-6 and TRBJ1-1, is GAGVSQSPRYKVTKRGQDVALRCDPISGHVSLYWYRQALGQGPEFLTYFNYEAQQDKSGLPNDRFSAERPEGSISTLTIQRTEQRDSAMYRCASSLTGPTEAFFGQGTRLTVV.